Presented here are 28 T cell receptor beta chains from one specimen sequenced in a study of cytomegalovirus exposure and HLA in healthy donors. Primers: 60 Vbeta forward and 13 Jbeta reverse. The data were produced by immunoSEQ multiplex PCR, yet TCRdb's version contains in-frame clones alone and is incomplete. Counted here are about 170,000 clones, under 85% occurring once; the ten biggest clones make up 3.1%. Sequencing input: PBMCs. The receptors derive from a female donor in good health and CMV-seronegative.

In nucleotides, the CDR3 is TGTGCCTCAGGCGGGAGCAATCAGCCCCAGCATTTT. This encodes CASGGSNQPQHF. This rearrangement joins TRBV19 to TRBJ1-5, with D unclear. Germline CDR1 reads LNHDA; CDR2 reads SQIVND (reference sequence). The CDR3 is 12 amino acids. V was cut by 11 bases and J by 1 base, with 9 bases left in between.

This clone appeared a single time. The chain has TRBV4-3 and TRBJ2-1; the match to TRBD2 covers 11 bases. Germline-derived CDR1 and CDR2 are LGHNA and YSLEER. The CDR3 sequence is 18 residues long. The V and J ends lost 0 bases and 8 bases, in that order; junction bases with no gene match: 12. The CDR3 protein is CASSQEDLSSGGAHEQFF. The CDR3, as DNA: TGCGCCAGCAGCCAAGAGGATTTGAGTAGCGGGGGGGCCCATGAGCAGTTCTTC.

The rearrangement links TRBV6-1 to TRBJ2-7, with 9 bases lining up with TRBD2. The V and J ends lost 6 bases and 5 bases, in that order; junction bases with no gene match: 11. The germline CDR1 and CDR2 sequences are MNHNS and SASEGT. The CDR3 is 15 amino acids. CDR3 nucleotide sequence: TGTGCCAGCAGGGTCGGGACTAGCAACGTTAACGAGCAGTACTTC. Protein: CASRVGTSNVNEQYF.

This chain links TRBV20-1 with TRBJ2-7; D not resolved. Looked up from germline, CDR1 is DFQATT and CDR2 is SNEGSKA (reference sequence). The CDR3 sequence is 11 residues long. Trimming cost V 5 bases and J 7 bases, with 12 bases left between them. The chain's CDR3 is CSAGLALEQYF. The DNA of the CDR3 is TGCAGTGCTGGTTTGGCCTTGGAGCAGTACTTC.

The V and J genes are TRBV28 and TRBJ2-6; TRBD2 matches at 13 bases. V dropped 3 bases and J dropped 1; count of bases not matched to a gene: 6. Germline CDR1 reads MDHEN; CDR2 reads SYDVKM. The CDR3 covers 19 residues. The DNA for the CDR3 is TGTGCCAGCAGTTTCCCCCGGACTAGCGGGAGTTCTGGGGCCAACGTCCTGACTTTC. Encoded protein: CASSFPRTSGSSGANVLTF.

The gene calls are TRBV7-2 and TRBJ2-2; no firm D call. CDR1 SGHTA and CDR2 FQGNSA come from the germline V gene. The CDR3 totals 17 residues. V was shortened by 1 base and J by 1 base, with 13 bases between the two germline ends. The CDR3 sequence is CASSLVYAAGNTGELFF. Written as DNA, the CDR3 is TGTGCCAGCAGCTTAGTGTATGCGGCTGGGAACACCGGGGAGCTGTTTTTT.

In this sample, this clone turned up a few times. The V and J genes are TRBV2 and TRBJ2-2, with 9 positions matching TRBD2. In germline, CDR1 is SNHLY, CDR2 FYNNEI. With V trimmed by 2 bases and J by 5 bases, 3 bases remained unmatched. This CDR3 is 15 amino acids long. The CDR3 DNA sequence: TGTGCCAGCAGTGAACCCCTAGCGGGAACCGGGGAGCTGTTTTTT. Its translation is CASSEPLAGTGELFF. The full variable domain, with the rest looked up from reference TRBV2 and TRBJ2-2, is EPEVTQTPSHQVTQMGQEVILRCVPISNHLYFYWYRQILGQKVEFLVSFYNNEISEKSEIFDDQFSVERPDGSNFTLKIRSTKLEDSAMYFCASSEPLAGTGELFFGEGSRLTVL.

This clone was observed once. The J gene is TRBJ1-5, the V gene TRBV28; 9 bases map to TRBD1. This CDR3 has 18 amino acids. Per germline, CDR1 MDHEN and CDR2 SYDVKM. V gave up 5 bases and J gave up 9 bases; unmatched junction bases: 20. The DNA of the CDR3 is TGTGCCAGCAGTCCTCCGCCCTCGACAGGGGGGGGGAGTCGGCCCCAGCATTTT. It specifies CASSPPPSTGGGSRPQHF.

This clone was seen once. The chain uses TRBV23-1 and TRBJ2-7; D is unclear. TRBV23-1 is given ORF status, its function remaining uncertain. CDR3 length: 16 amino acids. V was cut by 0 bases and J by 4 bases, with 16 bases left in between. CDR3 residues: CASSQSQQTIVYEQYF. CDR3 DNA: TGCGCCAGCAGTCAATCTCAACAGACAATAGTTTACGAGCAGTACTTC.

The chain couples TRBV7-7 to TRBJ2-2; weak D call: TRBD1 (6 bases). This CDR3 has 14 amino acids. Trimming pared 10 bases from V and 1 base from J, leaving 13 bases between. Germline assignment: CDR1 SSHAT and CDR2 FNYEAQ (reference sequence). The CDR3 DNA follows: TGTGCCATCCCGGTACAGGGGAACACCGGGGAGCTGTTTTTT. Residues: CAIPVQGNTGELFF.

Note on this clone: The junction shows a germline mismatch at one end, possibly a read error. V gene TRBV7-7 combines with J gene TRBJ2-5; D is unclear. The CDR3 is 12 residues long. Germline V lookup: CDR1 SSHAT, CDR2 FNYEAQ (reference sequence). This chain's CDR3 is CASSSSTGTQYF. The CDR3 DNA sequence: TGTGCTAGCAGCTCTTCCACCGGGACCCAGTACTTC.

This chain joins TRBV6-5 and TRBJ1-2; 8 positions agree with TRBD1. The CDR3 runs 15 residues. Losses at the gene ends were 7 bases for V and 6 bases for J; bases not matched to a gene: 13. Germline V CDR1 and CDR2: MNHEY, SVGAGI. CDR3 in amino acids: CASTPGQGRIHGYTF. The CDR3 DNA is TGTGCCAGCACCCCAGGACAGGGAAGAATACATGGCTACACCTTC.

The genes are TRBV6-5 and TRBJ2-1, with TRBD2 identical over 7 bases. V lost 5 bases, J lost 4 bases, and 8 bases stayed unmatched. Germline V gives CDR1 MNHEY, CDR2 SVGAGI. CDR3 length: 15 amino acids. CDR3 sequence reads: CASSRGLVGYNEQFF. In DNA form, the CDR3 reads TGTGCCAGCAGTCGTGGACTAGTAGGTTACAATGAGCAGTTCTTC.

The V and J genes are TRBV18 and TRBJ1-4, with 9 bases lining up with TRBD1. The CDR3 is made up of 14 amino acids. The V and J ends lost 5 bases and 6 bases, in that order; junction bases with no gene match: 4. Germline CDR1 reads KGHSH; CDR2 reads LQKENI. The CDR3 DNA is TGTGCCAGCTCAGCGGGACAGGGTGATGAAAAACTGTTTTTT. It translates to CASSAGQGDEKLFF.

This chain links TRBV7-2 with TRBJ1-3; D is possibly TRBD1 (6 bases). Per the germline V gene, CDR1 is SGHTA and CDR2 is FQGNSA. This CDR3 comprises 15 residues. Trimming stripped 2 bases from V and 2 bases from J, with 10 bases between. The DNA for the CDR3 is TGTGCCAGCAGCTTAACAGGGCTCGCTGGAAACACCATATATTTT. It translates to CASSLTGLAGNTIYF.

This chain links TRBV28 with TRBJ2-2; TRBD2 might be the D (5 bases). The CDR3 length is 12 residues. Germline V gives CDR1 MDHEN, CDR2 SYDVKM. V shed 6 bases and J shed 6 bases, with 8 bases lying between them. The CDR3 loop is CASRLVAGELFF. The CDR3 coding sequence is TGTGCCAGCAGACTAGTGGCCGGGGAGCTGTTTTTT. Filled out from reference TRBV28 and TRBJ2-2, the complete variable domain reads DVKVTQSSRYLVKRTGEKVFLECVQDMDHENMFWYRQDPGLGLRLIYFSYDVKMKEKGDIPEGYSVSREKKERFSLILESASTNQTSMYLCASRLVAGELFFGEGSRLTVL.

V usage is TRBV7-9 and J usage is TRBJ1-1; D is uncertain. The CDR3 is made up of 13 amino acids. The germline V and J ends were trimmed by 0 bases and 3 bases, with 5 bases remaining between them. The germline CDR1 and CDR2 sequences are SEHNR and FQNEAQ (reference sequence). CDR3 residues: CASSLATDTEAFF. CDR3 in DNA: TGTGCCAGCAGCTTAGCTACAGACACTGAAGCTTTCTTT.

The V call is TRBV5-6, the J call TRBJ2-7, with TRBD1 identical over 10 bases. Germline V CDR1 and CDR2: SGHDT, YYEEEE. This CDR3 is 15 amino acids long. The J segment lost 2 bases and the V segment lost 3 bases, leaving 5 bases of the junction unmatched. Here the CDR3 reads CASSSDRGGPYEQYF. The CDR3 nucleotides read TGTGCCAGCAGCTCGGACAGGGGGGGCCCCTACGAGCAGTACTTC.

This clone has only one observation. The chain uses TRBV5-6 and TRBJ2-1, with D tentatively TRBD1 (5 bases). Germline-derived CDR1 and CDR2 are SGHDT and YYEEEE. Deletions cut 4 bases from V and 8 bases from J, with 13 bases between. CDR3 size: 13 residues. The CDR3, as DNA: TGTGCCAGCAGCCGCAGGGTGGGCGATGAGCAGTTCTTC. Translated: CASSRRVGDEQFF.

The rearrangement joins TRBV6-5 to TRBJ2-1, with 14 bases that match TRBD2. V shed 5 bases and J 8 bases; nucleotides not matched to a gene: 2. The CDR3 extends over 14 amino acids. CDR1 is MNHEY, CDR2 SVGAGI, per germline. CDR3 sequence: CASSGLAGGDEQFF. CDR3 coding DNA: TGTGCCAGCAGTGGACTAGCGGGAGGAGATGAGCAGTTCTTC.

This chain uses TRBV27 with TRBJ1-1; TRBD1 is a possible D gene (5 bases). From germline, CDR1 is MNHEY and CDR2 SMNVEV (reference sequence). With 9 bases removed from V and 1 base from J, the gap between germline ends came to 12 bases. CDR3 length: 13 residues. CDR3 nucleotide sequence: TGTGCCAGTAGGCGACAGACGAACACTGAAGCTTTCTTT. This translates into CASRRQTNTEAFF.

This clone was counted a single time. The CDR3 protein is CASTGGTDTQYF. DNA for the CDR3: TGTGCCAGCACGGGGGGCACAGATACGCAGTATTTT. The rearrangement links TRBV2 to TRBJ2-3; weak D call: TRBD2 (6 bases). CDR1 and CDR2 from the germline V gene are SNHLY and FYNNEI. This CDR3 spans 12 amino acids. The V end was cut by 7 bases, the J end by 1 base, with 6 bases between.

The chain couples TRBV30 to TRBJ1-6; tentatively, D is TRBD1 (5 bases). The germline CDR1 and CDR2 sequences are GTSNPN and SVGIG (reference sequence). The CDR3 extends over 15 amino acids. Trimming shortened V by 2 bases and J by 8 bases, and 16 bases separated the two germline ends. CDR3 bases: TGTGCCTGGAGTAGTCAGCCCGACAGTTATTCACCCCTCCACTTT. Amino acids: CAWSSQPDSYSPLHF.

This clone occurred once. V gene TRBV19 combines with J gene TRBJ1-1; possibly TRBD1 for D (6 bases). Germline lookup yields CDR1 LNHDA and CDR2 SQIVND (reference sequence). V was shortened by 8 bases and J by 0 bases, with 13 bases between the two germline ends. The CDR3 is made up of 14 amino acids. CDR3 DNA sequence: TGTGCCAGTCATTCGGACAGTTTGAACACTGAAGCTTTCTTT. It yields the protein CASHSDSLNTEAFF.

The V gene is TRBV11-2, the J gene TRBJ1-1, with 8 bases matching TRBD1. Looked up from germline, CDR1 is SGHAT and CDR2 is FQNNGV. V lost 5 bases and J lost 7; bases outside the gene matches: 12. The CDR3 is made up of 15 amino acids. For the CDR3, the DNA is TGTGCCAGCAGCGGACTTTCAGGGGGCTCCGATGAAGCTTTCTTT. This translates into CASSGLSGGSDEAFF.

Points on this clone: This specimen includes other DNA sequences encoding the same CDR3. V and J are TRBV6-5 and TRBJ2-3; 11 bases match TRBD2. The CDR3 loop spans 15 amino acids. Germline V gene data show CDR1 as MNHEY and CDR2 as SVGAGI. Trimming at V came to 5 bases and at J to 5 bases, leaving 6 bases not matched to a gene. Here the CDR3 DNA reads TGTGCCAGCAGTACCCCACTAGCGGGAGTAGATACGCAGTATTTT. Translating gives CASSTPLAGVDTQYF.

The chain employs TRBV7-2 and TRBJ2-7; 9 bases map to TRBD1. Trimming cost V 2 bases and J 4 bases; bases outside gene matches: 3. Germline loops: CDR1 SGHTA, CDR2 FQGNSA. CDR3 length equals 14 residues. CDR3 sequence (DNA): TGTGCCAGCAGCTTAAACAGGGGGCCTTACGAGCAGTACTTC. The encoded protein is CASSLNRGPYEQYF.

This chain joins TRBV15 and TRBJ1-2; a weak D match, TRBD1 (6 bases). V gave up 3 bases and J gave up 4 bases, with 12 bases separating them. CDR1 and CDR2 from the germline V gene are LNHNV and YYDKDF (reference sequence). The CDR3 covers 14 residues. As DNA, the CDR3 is TGTGCCACCAGCAGGGGGGACAAGTTCTATGGCTACACCTTC. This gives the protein CATSRGDKFYGYTF.